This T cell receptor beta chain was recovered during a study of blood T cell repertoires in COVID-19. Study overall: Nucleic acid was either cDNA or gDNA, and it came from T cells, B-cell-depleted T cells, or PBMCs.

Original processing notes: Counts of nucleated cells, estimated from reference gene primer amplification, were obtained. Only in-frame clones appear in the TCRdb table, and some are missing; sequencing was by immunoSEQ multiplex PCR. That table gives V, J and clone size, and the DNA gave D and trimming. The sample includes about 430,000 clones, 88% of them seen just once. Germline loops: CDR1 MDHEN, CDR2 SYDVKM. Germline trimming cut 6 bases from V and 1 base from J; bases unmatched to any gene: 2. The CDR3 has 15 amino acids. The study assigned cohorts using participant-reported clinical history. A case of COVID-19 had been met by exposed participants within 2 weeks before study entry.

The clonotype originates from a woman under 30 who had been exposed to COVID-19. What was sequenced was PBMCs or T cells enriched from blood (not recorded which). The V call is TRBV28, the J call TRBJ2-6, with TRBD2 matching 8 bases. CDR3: CASSGTRSGANVLTF. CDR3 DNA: TGTGCCAGCAGCGGGACTAGATCTGGGGCCAACGTCCTGACTTTC.